This T cell receptor beta chain was retrieved from a study of T cells after yellow fever vaccination. General study findings and limits: Secondary responses were weaker yet peaked faster, day 5 versus 15. Among primary-vaccination clones, most reappeared after the booster, at around 97% for CD4 and roughly 88% for CD8.

The V end was cut by 0 bases, the J end by 4 bases, with 7 bases between. The germline V gene encodes CDR1 GTSNPN and CDR2 SVGIG (reference sequence). The CDR3 sequence is 13 residues long. The table lists this clonotype with a few counts. Antigen specificity is unknown. TCR cDNA was made by 5'RACE template switching, adding a universal primer site and UMIs. TCRdb reprocessed the 5' RACE reads with MiXCR, giving one entry per CDR3 protein. The table records almost 600,000 distinct CDR3 sequences, less than 15% of them present only once. The receptor was isolated from a young man who received the YFV17D yellow fever vaccine. This sample comprised PBMCs, obtained on the day of the yellow fever booster vaccination. The J gene is TRBJ2-1, the V gene TRBV30; D ambiguous. The DNA for the CDR3 is TGTGCCTGGAGTGTTAGAGTTTACAATGAGCAGTTCTTC. Residues: CAWSVRVYNEQFF.